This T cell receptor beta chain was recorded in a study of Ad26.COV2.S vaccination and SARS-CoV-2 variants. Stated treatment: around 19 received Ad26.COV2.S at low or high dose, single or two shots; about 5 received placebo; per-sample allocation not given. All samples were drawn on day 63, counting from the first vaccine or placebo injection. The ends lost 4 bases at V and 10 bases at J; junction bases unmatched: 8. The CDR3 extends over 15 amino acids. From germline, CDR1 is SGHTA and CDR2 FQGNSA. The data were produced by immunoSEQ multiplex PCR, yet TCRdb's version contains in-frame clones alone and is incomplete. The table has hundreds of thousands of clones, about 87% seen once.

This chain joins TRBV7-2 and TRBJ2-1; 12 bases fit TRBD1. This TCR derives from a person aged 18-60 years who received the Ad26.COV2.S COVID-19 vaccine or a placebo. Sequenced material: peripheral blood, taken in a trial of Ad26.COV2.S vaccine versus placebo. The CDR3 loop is CASSSSGQGAREQFF. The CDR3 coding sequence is TGTGCCAGCAGCTCGTCGGGACAGGGGGCGCGAGAGCAGTTCTTC.